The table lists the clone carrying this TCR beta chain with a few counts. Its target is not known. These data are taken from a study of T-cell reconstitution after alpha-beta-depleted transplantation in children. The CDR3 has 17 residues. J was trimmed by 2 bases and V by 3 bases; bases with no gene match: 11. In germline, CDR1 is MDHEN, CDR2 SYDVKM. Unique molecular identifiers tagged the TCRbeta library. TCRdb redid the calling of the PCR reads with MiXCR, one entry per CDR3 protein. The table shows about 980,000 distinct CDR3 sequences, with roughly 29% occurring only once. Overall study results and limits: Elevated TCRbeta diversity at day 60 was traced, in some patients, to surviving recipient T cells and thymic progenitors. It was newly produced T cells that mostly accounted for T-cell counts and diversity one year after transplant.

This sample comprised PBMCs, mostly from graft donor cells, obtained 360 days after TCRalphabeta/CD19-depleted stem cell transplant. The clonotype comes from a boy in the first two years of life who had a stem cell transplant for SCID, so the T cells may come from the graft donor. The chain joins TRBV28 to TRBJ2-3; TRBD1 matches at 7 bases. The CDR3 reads CASSLVGTARSTDTQYF. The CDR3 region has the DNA TGTGCCAGCAGTTTGGTTGGGACAGCCAGGTCCACAGATACGCAGTATTTT. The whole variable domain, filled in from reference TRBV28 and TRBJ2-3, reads DVKVTQSSRYLVKRTGEKVFLECVQDMDHENMFWYRQDPGLGLRLIYFSYDVKMKEKGDIPEGYSVSREKKERFSLILESASTNQTSMYLCASSLVGTARSTDTQYFGPGTRLTVL.